This T cell receptor (beta chain) was identified during a study of T-cell memory formation after mild COVID-19. Study-level background: Clusters of TCRs were largely donor specific. Whole-study findings and limits: CD4/CD8 balance characterized clones contracting day 15 to 85, and CD4+ skew characterized later expanders. Cross-reactive memory seemingly joined, as some responding clones were found in pre-infection memory.

5'RACE, which relied on constant-segment primers, yielded TCR alpha and TCR beta cDNA libraries carrying sample barcodes and UMIs. In TCRdb, the 5' RACE reads were re-called with MiXCR into one record per CDR3 protein. The sample has roughly 310,000 distinct CDR3 sequences; 15% are singletons. With regard to this clonotype: Its antigen is unknown.

CDR3 length: 15 amino acids. The V gene lost 4 bases and the J gene lost 4 bases, with 13 bases spanning the gap. The germline CDR1 and CDR2 sequences are SEHNR and FQNEAQ (reference sequence). The chain uses TRBV7-9 and TRBJ2-2, with D tentatively TRBD1 (5 bases). The sequenced material came from PBMCs or a T cell subset sorted from them (not recorded which). This receptor was taken from a man aged 18-30 years who had mild COVID-19 (a few samples of this study predate the infection). Cell type and time point are not known. The CDR3 DNA is TGTGCCAGCAGCTACTCATGGGGCTTCACCGGGGAGCTGTTTTTT. Translated, it gives CASSYSWGFTGELFF. Combining the CDR3 with reference TRBV7-9 and TRBJ2-2 gives the whole variable domain DTGVSQNPRHKITKRGQNVTFRCDPISEHNRLYWYRQTLGQGPEFLTYFQNEAQLEKSRLLSDRFSAERPKGSFSTLEIQRTEQGDSAMYLCASSYSWGFTGELFFGEGSRLTVL.